Listed below are T cell receptor beta chains from one sample, sequenced in a study of T-cell memory formation after mild COVID-19. Each CDR3 protein gets one entry after TCRdb re-called the 5' RACE reads with MiXCR. Of under 450,000 distinct CDR3 sequences listed, 23% are singletons. The sequencing sample was made of PBMCs or a T cell subset sorted from them (not recorded which). The receptor set was obtained from an adult woman who had mild COVID-19 (a few samples of this study predate the infection). Cell type and time point are not known. The CDR3 runs from the conserved cysteine through the conserved F or W. Fields, in order: V gene, J gene, D gene, clone size, CDR3 protein, CDR3 DNA. D genes are given only for firm matches. Expanded clones are given a class, and other clones once, few, many or no size at all.

v_call: TRBV18
j_call: TRBJ2-7
d_call: TRBD1
clone_size: -
cdr3_aa: CASSLLAWDRIYEQYF
cdr3_nt: TGTGCCAGCTCACTGCTAGCTTGGGACAGGATCTACGAGCAGTACTTC

v_call: TRBV6-1
j_call: TRBJ2-5
d_call: TRBD2
clone_size: -
cdr3_aa: CASTRASGVSETQYF
cdr3_nt: TGTGCCAGCACACGGGCTAGCGGGGTTTCAGAGACCCAGTACTTC

v_call: TRBV11-2
j_call: TRBJ2-5
d_call: TRBD2
clone_size: -
cdr3_aa: CASSLDRLAGGSPYFQETQYF
cdr3_nt: TGTGCCAGCAGCTTAGATAGACTAGCGGGGGGGTCACCCTACTTTCAAGAGACCCAGTACTTC

v_call: TRBV7-9
j_call: TRBJ2-3
d_call: -
clone_size: -
cdr3_aa: CASIGETSTDTQYF
cdr3_nt: TGTGCCAGCATCGGTGAGACTAGCACAGATACGCAGTATTTT

v_call: TRBV6-5
j_call: TRBJ1-5
d_call: TRBD1
clone_size: -
cdr3_aa: CASPLKGTVAWPQHF
cdr3_nt: TGTGCCAGCCCCCTTAAGGGGACAGTGGCATGGCCCCAGCATTTT

v_call: TRBV25-1
j_call: TRBJ1-1
d_call: -
clone_size: -
cdr3_aa: CASSDVMAAPGHNTEAFF
cdr3_nt: TGTGCCAGCAGTGATGTTATGGCCGCACCGGGACACAACACTGAAGCTTTCTTT

v_call: TRBV20-1
j_call: TRBJ1-2
d_call: -
clone_size: -
cdr3_aa: CSAETPSGTYGYTF
cdr3_nt: TGCAGTGCCGAAACACCCTCCGGGACCTATGGCTACACCTTC

v_call: TRBV12-3/TRBV12-4
j_call: TRBJ2-1
d_call: TRBD2
clone_size: many
cdr3_aa: CASRRTSGVNEQFF
cdr3_nt: TGTGCCAGCAGAAGGACTAGCGGGGTTAATGAGCAGTTCTTC

v_call: TRBV10-3
j_call: TRBJ2-7
d_call: TRBD2
clone_size: few
cdr3_aa: CAISGSGIHEQYF
cdr3_nt: TGTGCCATCAGTGGTAGCGGGATCCACGAGCAGTACTTC

v_call: TRBV6-2/TRBV6-3
j_call: TRBJ1-1
d_call: -
clone_size: -
cdr3_aa: CASRYGREAFF
cdr3_nt: TGTGCCAGCAGATATGGACGTGAAGCTTTCTTT

v_call: TRBV18
j_call: TRBJ2-7
d_call: -
clone_size: few
cdr3_aa: CASSPLPRSYEQYF
cdr3_nt: TGTGCCAGCTCACCACTCCCCAGGTCCTACGAGCAGTACTTC

v_call: TRBV5-1
j_call: TRBJ2-1
d_call: TRBD2
clone_size: few
cdr3_aa: CASSPGTSGANEQFF
cdr3_nt: TGCGCCAGCAGCCCCGGGACTAGCGGGGCCAATGAGCAGTTCTTC

v_call: TRBV5-5
j_call: TRBJ2-2
d_call: TRBD2
clone_size: -
cdr3_aa: CASSLGLAEMNTGELFF
cdr3_nt: TGCGCCAGCAGCTTGGGGCTAGCGGAGATGAACACCGGGGAGCTGTTTTTT

v_call: TRBV7-9
j_call: TRBJ1-3
d_call: -
clone_size: -
cdr3_aa: CASILGNTIYF
cdr3_nt: TGTGCCAGCATCCTAGGAAACACCATATATTTT

v_call: TRBV6-4
j_call: TRBJ2-1
d_call: -
clone_size: -
cdr3_aa: CASSEVGGPWNEQFF
cdr3_nt: TGTGCCAGCAGTGAAGTAGGGGGGCCGTGGAATGAGCAGTTCTTC

v_call: TRBV9
j_call: TRBJ1-2
d_call: -
clone_size: -
cdr3_aa: CASSAIPPDSNYGYTF
cdr3_nt: TGTGCCAGCAGCGCCATCCCCCCGGACAGCAACTATGGCTACACCTTC

v_call: TRBV11-2
j_call: TRBJ2-1
d_call: -
clone_size: few
cdr3_aa: CASSWVGAYNEQFF
cdr3_nt: TGTGCCAGCAGCTGGGTGGGAGCCTACAATGAGCAGTTCTTC

v_call: TRBV5-1
j_call: TRBJ2-5
d_call: -
clone_size: few
cdr3_aa: CASSKGLGETQYF
cdr3_nt: TGCGCCAGCAGCAAAGGACTGGGGGAGACCCAGTACTTC

v_call: TRBV25-1
j_call: TRBJ2-7
d_call: TRBD1
clone_size: -
cdr3_aa: CASSGVDRRYEQYF
cdr3_nt: TGTGCCAGCAGTGGAGTGGACAGGCGCTACGAGCAGTACTTC

v_call: TRBV21-1
j_call: TRBJ2-1
d_call: -
clone_size: -
cdr3_aa: CARGDSLSYNEQFF
cdr3_nt: TGTGCCAGGGGAGATTCTCTGTCATACAATGAGCAGTTCTTC

v_call: TRBV29-1
j_call: TRBJ1-2
d_call: TRBD1
clone_size: few
cdr3_aa: CSVEDLIIRGRTYYGYTF
cdr3_nt: TGCAGCGTTGAAGACCTCATTATCAGGGGGCGAACCTACTATGGCTACACCTTC

v_call: TRBV27
j_call: TRBJ1-2
d_call: TRBD1
clone_size: -
cdr3_aa: CASSPTFGTGYGYTF
cdr3_nt: TGTGCCAGCAGTCCAACCTTCGGGACAGGCTATGGCTACACCTTC

v_call: TRBV12-3/TRBV12-4
j_call: TRBJ2-5
d_call: -
clone_size: few
cdr3_aa: CASSFGGAQETQYF
cdr3_nt: TGTGCCAGCAGTTTTGGGGGGGCCCAAGAGACCCAGTACTTC

v_call: TRBV29-1
j_call: TRBJ2-1
d_call: -
clone_size: many
cdr3_aa: CAGRRAFEQFF
cdr3_nt: TGCGCAGGGAGGCGGGCCTTTGAGCAGTTCTTC

v_call: TRBV6-5
j_call: TRBJ2-1
d_call: TRBD2
clone_size: -
cdr3_aa: CASSYFAGENNEQFF
cdr3_nt: TGTGCCAGCAGTTACTTCGCGGGGGAAAACAATGAGCAGTTCTTC

v_call: TRBV7-2
j_call: TRBJ2-5
d_call: TRBD2
clone_size: few
cdr3_aa: CASSLQREVGETQYF
cdr3_nt: TGTGCCAGCAGCTTGCAGCGGGAGGTGGGAGAGACCCAGTACTTC

v_call: TRBV5-5
j_call: TRBJ2-1
d_call: TRBD1
clone_size: -
cdr3_aa: CASSLRTGTSNEQFF
cdr3_nt: TGTGCCAGCAGCTTGAGGACAGGGACTTCGAATGAGCAGTTCTTC

v_call: TRBV12-3/TRBV12-4
j_call: TRBJ2-1
d_call: -
clone_size: few
cdr3_aa: CASSPAHEQFF
cdr3_nt: TGTGCCAGCAGCCCCGCACATGAGCAGTTCTTC

v_call: TRBV5-1
j_call: TRBJ1-1
d_call: -
clone_size: -
cdr3_aa: CASSPFGPSRGRAFVTEAFF
cdr3_nt: TGCGCCAGCAGCCCTTTCGGCCCTTCGAGGGGTAGGGCTTTTGTAACTGAAGCTTTCTTT

v_call: TRBV5-1
j_call: TRBJ2-5
d_call: TRBD1
clone_size: -
cdr3_aa: CASSLGDRWGQETQYF
cdr3_nt: TGCGCCAGCAGCTTGGGGGACAGGTGGGGTCAAGAGACCCAGTACTTC

v_call: TRBV19
j_call: TRBJ2-3
d_call: TRBD2
clone_size: many
cdr3_aa: CASRTSGRTDTQYF
cdr3_nt: TGTGCCAGTCGGACTAGCGGGAGAACAGATACGCAGTATTTT

v_call: TRBV7-6
j_call: TRBJ1-1
d_call: -
clone_size: -
cdr3_aa: CASSLGAGQIEAFF
cdr3_nt: TGTGCCAGCAGCTTAGGGGCCGGGCAAATAGAAGCTTTCTTT

v_call: TRBV24-1
j_call: TRBJ2-3
d_call: TRBD2
clone_size: many
cdr3_aa: CATSDSGGGPSTDTQYF
cdr3_nt: TGTGCCACCAGTGATTCTGGCGGGGGGCCTAGCACAGATACGCAGTATTTT

v_call: TRBV29-1
j_call: TRBJ2-5
d_call: TRBD2
clone_size: -
cdr3_aa: CTHATGRLKETQYF
cdr3_nt: TGCACCCACGCTACCGGGAGGTTGAAAGAGACCCAGTACTTC

v_call: TRBV12-3/TRBV12-4
j_call: TRBJ2-1
d_call: TRBD2
clone_size: -
cdr3_aa: CASRNSGGPVGSNEQFF
cdr3_nt: TGTGCCAGCCGTAATAGCGGGGGCCCTGTTGGGTCCAATGAGCAGTTCTTC

v_call: TRBV7-3
j_call: TRBJ2-5
d_call: TRBD2
clone_size: -
cdr3_aa: CASSLRREGQETQYF
cdr3_nt: TGTGCCAGCAGCTTACGACGGGAGGGCCAAGAGACCCAGTACTTC

v_call: TRBV30
j_call: TRBJ1-2
d_call: -
clone_size: -
cdr3_aa: CAWSVSGLNYGYTF
cdr3_nt: TGTGCCTGGAGTGTTAGCGGATTGAACTATGGCTACACCTTC

v_call: TRBV5-1
j_call: TRBJ2-7
d_call: TRBD1
clone_size: few
cdr3_aa: CASSVGQGFDEQYF
cdr3_nt: TGCGCCAGCAGCGTCGGACAGGGATTCGACGAGCAGTACTTC